The T cell receptor (beta chain) under discussion was sequenced for a study of identical twins' blood T cells. CDR1 and CDR2 (germline): SQVTM, ANQGSEA. The V and J ends lost 3 bases and 3 bases respectively, with 15 bases between them. CDR3 size: 14 residues. This clonotype has just a few counts. MiXCR, applied by TCRdb to the 5' RACE reads, yields one record per CDR3 protein. Among hundreds of thousands of distinct CDR3 sequences listed, 28% were seen once. The origin of this receptor is a woman between 18 and 50 years old in good health. Material: PBMCs. This rearrangement joins TRBV29-1 to TRBJ2-7, with D maybe TRBD1 (6 bases). Here the CDR3 reads CSVEEKVRGYEQYF. The CDR3 DNA reads TGCAGCGTTGAGGAAAAGGTCAGGGGCTACGAGCAGTACTTC.